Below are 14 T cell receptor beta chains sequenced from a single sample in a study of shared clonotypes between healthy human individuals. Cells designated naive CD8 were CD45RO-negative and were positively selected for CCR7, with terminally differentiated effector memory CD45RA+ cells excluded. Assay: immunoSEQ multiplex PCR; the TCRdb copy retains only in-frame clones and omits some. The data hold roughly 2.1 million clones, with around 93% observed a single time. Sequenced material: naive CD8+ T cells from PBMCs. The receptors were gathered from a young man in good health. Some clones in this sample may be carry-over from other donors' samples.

CDR3 in DNA: TGTGCCAGCAGTTTACTCGGCGGCAATGAGCAGTTCTTC. Protein sequence: CASSLLGGNEQFF. The gene calls are TRBV28 and TRBJ2-1, with D uncertain. The V gene lost 2 bases and the J gene lost 6 bases, with 8 bases spanning the gap. The germline V gene has CDR1 MDHEN and CDR2 SYDVKM. The CDR3 is made up of 13 amino acids.

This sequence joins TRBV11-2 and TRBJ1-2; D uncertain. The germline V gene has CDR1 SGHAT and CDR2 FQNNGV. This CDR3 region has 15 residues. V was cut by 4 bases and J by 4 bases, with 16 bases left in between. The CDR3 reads CASSSPQLNFYGYTF. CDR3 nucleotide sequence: TGTGCCAGCAGCTCGCCCCAGCTAAACTTCTATGGCTACACCTTC.

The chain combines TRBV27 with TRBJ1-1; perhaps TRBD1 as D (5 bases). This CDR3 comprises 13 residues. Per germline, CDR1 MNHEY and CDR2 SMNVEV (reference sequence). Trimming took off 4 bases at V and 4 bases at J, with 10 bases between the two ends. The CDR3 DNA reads TGTGCCAGCAGTTACAGGACCCGCACTGAAGCTTTCTTT. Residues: CASSYRTRTEAFF.

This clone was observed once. Here the CDR3 DNA reads TGTGCCAGCAGTGAAGTGGGACAGGGGGTGGGGCAGCCCCAGCATTTT. Translating it yields CASSEVGQGVGQPQHF. The chain is built from TRBV2 and TRBJ1-5, with TRBD1 matching 11 bases. The CDR3 totals 16 residues. V dropped 1 base and J dropped 7; count of bases not matched to a gene: 6. Germline V gene data show CDR1 as SNHLY and CDR2 as FYNNEI.

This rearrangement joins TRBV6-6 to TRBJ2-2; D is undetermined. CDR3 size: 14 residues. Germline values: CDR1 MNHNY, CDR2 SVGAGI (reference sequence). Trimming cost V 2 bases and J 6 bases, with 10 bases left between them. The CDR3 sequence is CASSYPSLAGELFF. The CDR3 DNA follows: TGTGCCAGCAGTTACCCGTCTCTGGCCGGGGAGCTGTTTTTT.

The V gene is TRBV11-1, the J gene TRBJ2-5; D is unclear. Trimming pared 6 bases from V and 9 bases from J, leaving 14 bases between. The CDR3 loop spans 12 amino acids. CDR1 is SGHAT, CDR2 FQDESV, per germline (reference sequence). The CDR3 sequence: CASSPPAAPQYF. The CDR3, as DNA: TGTGCCAGCAGTCCACCTGCCGCACCCCAGTACTTC.

In nucleotides, the CDR3 is TGTGCCAGCAGTTACCATCAGGGGAACACTGAAGCTTTCTTT. Translation gives CASSYHQGNTEAFF. The chain is built from TRBV6-5 and TRBJ1-1; possible D gene TRBD1, 5 bases. Trimming stripped 2 bases from V and 1 base from J, with 8 bases between. From germline, CDR1 is MNHEY and CDR2 SVGAGI. The CDR3 contains 14 residues.

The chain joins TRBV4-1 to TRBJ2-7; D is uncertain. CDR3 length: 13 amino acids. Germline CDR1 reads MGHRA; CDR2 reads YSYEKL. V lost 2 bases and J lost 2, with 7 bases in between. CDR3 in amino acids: CASSQKQTYEQYF. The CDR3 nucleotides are TGCGCCAGCAGCCAAAAACAGACCTACGAGCAGTACTTC.

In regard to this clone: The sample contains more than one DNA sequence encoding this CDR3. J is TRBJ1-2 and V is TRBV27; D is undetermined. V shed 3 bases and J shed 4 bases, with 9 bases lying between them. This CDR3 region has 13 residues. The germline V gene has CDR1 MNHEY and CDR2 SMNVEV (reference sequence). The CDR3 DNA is TGTGCCAGCAGTTTGACCGTTTCCTATGGCTACACCTTC. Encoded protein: CASSLTVSYGYTF.

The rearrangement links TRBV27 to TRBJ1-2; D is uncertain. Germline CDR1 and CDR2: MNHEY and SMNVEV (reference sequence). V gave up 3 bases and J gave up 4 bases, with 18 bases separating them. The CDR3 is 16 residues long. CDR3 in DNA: TGTGCCAGCAGTTTCGGAGGAGATCCGGTCCGCTATGGCTACACCTTC. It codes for CASSFGGDPVRYGYTF.

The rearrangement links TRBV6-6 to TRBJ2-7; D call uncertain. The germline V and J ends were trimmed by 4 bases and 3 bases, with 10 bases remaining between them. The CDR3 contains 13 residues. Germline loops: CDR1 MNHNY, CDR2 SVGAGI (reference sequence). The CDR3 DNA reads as TGTGCCAGCAGTTTCGACCCCCTCTACGAGCAGTACTTC. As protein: CASSFDPLYEQYF.

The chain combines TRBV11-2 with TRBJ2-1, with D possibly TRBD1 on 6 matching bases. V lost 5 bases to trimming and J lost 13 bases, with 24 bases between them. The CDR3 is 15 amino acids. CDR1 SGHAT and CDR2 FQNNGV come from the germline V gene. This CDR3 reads CASSHRDTVTRYQFF. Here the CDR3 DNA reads TGTGCCAGCAGCCACCGGGACACAGTAACTAGATATCAGTTCTTC. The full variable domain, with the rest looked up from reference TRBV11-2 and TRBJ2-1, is EAGVAQSPRYKIIEKRQSVAFWCNPISGHATLYWYQQILGQGPKLLIQFQNNGVVDDSQLPKDRFSAERLKGVDSTLKIQPAKLEDSAVYLCASSHRDTVTRYQFFGPGTRLTVL.

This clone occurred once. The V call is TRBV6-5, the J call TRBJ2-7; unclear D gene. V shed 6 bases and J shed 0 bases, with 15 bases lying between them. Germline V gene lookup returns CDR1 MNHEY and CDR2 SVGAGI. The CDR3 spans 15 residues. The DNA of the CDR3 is TGTGCCAGCAGCCGTACTCTTTCGAGCTCCTACGAGCAGTACTTC. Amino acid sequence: CASSRTLSSSYEQYF.

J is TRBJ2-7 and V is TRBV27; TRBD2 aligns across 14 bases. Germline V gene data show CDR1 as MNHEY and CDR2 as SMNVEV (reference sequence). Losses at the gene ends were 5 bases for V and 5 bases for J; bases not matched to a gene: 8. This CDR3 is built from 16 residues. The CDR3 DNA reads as TGTGCCAGCAGTGCCACCGGACTAGCGGGAGGAGACGAGCAGTACTTC. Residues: CASSATGLAGGDEQYF.